Below are 18 T cell receptor beta chains sequenced from a single sample in a study of T cell responses to AZD1222 COVID-19 vaccine. Assay used: immunoSEQ multiplex PCR; TCRdb lists only in-frame clones, some missing. The sample has about 180,000 clones, about 86% seen once; the top ten hold about 9.9%. Sequences were derived from peripheral blood, sampled 28 days after the second AZD1222 dose. The receptor source for this set is an adult who received the AZD1222 COVID-19 vaccine.

This rearrangement joins TRBV28 to TRBJ2-7, with D maybe TRBD1 (7 bases). CDR1 and CDR2 from the germline V gene are MDHEN and SYDVKM. Trimming took 7 bases from V and 5 from J, leaving 12 bases between them. The CDR3 runs 12 residues. The CDR3 loop is CASNQGGHEQYF. The CDR3 DNA reads TGTGCCAGCAACCAGGGGGGCCACGAGCAGTACTTC.

The chain joins TRBV5-1 to TRBJ1-6; maybe TRBD1 (5 bases). The V gene lost 4 bases and the J gene lost 4 bases, with 15 bases spanning the gap. Germline V lookup: CDR1 SGHRS, CDR2 YFSETQ. The CDR3 is 16 amino acids. The CDR3 DNA reads as TGCGCCAGCAGCGTTACAGGCGACGCTTATAATTCACCCCTCCACTTT. Protein: CASSVTGDAYNSPLHF. Combining the CDR3 with reference TRBV5-1 and TRBJ1-6 gives the whole variable domain KAGVTQTPRYLIKTRGQQVTLSCSPISGHRSVSWYQQTPGQGLQFLFEYFSETQRNKGNFPGRFSGRQFSNSRSEMNVSTLELGDSALYLCASSVTGDAYNSPLHFGNGTRLTVT.

The rearrangement joins TRBV7-6 to TRBJ2-2; no firm D call. V lost 5 bases and J lost 1, with 11 bases in between. The CDR3 covers 15 residues. Looked up from germline, CDR1 is SGHVS and CDR2 is FNYEAQ. CDR3 coding DNA: TGTGCCAGCAGCATTAACACAGAGAACACCGGGGAGCTGTTTTTT. Protein sequence: CASSINTENTGELFF.

In this sample, this clone turned up once. V gene TRBV13 combines with J gene TRBJ1-6; TRBD1 is a possible D gene (6 bases). Germline assignment: CDR1 PRHDT and CDR2 FYEKMQ (reference sequence). Trimming shortened V by 5 bases and J by 10 bases, and 15 bases separated the two germline ends. The CDR3 sequence is 14 residues long. CDR3 protein: CASSPGGGTSPLHF. As DNA, the CDR3 is TGTGCCAGCAGCCCTGGGGGGGGCACATCACCCCTCCACTTT. Full variable domain (missing parts from reference TRBV13 and TRBJ1-6): AAGVIQSPRHLIKEKRETATLKCYPIPRHDTVYWYQQGPGQDPQFLISFYEKMQSDKGSIPDRFSAQQFSDYHSELNMSSLELGDSALYFCASSPGGGTSPLHFGNGTRLTVT.

This chain's CDR3 is CASSQLPGPDTGELFF. CDR3 nucleotides: TGTGCCAGCAGCCAACTGCCGGGACCCGACACCGGGGAGCTGTTTTTT. The rearrangement links TRBV3-1 (or the pseudogene TRBV3-2) to TRBJ2-2; D might be TRBD1 or TRBD2, each matching 5 bases. Trimming took 2 bases from V and 3 from J, leaving 13 bases between them. Germline V lookup: CDR1 LGHDT, CDR2 YNNKEL (reference sequence). This CDR3 spans 16 amino acids.

The genes are TRBV6-5 and TRBJ2-3, with TRBD2 matching 11 bases. Trimming removed 6 bases from V and 5 bases from J; junction bases left unmatched: 7. The CDR3 runs to 15 residues. Germline assignment: CDR1 MNHEY and CDR2 SVGAGI. The CDR3 sequence: CASRLAGGSKDTQYF. The CDR3 nucleotides read TGTGCCAGCAGATTAGCGGGGGGGTCAAAAGATACGCAGTATTTT.

The gene calls are TRBV6-5 and TRBJ1-3, with D uncertain. The CDR3 is 13 amino acids. CDR1 and CDR2 (germline): MNHEY, SVGAGI. The ends were cut back, 0 bases at V and 2 bases at J, with 2 bases in the middle. The CDR3 loop is CASSYSTGNTIYF. CDR3 nucleotide sequence: TGTGCCAGCAGTTACTCGACTGGAAACACCATATATTTT.

Details on this clone: The same CDR3 can be traced to other DNA sequences in this sample. The genes are TRBV11-3 and TRBJ2-7, with TRBD2 matching 7 bases. Per germline, CDR1 SGHNT and CDR2 YENEEA. There are 13 residues in the CDR3. The trim removed 1 base at V and 5 bases at J, leaving 2 bases unmatched. The CDR3: CASSLAGGDEQYF. The CDR3 DNA reads TGTGCCAGCAGCTTAGCGGGGGGAGACGAGCAGTACTTC.

This clone turned up a few times. The genes are TRBV6-5 and TRBJ1-2; 7 bases line up with TRBD1. This CDR3 is 13 amino acids long. V lost 8 bases and J lost 4; bases outside the gene matches: 7. Germline loops: CDR1 MNHEY, CDR2 SVGAGI. CDR3: CASPGQSIYGYTF. In DNA form, the CDR3 reads TGTGCCAGCCCGGGACAGTCGATCTATGGCTACACCTTC.

The V call is TRBV6-5, the J call TRBJ2-3; D assignment may be TRBD1 or TRBD2 (6 bases each). This CDR3 has 15 amino acids. Between the trimmed V and J ends, which lost 1 base and 2 bases, there was a span of 10 bases. Germline loops: CDR1 MNHEY, CDR2 SVGAGI. The CDR3 loop is CASSYFGGATDTQYF. The CDR3 coding sequence is TGTGCCAGCAGTTACTTCGGGGGCGCCACAGATACGCAGTATTTT.

The chain couples TRBV30 to TRBJ2-3; 13 bases match TRBD2. Germline V gene sequence: CDR1 GTSNPN, CDR2 SVGIG (reference sequence). Trimming cost V 2 bases and J 4 bases; bases outside gene matches: 6. The CDR3 covers 16 residues. The CDR3 is CAWSSLAGGPADTQYF. The CDR3 bases are TGTGCCTGGAGTTCACTAGCGGGGGGGCCGGCAGATACGCAGTATTTT.

The V and J genes are TRBV12-3 or TRBV12-4 and TRBJ1-5; unclear D gene. V was cut by 7 bases and J by 4 bases, with 11 bases left in between. CDR3 length equals 13 residues. The CDR3 DNA sequence: TGTGCCAGCACCCTTGTAGGGAATCAGCCCCAGCATTTT. Protein: CASTLVGNQPQHF.

This clone turned up a few times. This chain joins TRBV30 and TRBJ1-5; 7 nucleotides match TRBD1. Germline V lookup: CDR1 GTSNPN, CDR2 SVGIG (reference sequence). After removal of 2 bases from V and 0 bases from J, the junction contained 7 bases not matched to a gene. The CDR3 totals 16 residues. Here the CDR3 DNA reads TGTGCCTGGAGTTTGGAGACAGGGCGTAGCAATCAGCCCCAGCATTTT. Its protein is CAWSLETGRSNQPQHF.

This chain connects TRBV5-4 to TRBJ2-1; 9 bases line up with TRBD2. With 0 bases clipped from V and 7 bases from J, the junction kept 8 bases outside the gene matches. This CDR3 has 16 residues. Germline CDR1 is SGHNT and CDR2 is YYREEE (reference sequence). DNA of the CDR3: TGTGCCAGCAGCTTGGGTTCTAGCGGGGCCTCGAATGAGCAGTTCTTC. It specifies CASSLGSSGASNEQFF.

V gene TRBV9 combines with J gene TRBJ1-2; 8 bases fit TRBD1. The CDR3 totals 15 residues. With 4 bases clipped from V and 5 bases from J, the junction kept 10 bases outside the gene matches. The germline V gene encodes CDR1 SGDLS and CDR2 YYNGEE. This CDR3 is CASSPLTGQAYGYTF. The DNA of the CDR3 is TGTGCCAGCAGCCCTCTAACGGGACAGGCATATGGCTACACCTTC.

J is TRBJ2-4 and V is TRBV2; 12 bases are a match to TRBD2. J lost 0 bases, V lost 5 bases, and 11 bases had no gene match. In germline, CDR1 is SNHLY, CDR2 FYNNEI. This CDR3 is 19 amino acids long. CDR3 nucleotides: TGTGCCAGCAGTTCTCGACTAGCGGGGGTCGGAATAGCCAAAAACATTCAGTACTTC. Encoded protein: CASSSRLAGVGIAKNIQYF.

The genes are TRBV6-2 or TRBV6-3 and TRBJ2-7; D may be TRBD1 (6 bases). Trimming removed 6 bases at V and 6 bases at J, with 21 bases between. The CDR3 sequence is 15 residues long. Germline-derived CDR1 and CDR2 are MNHEY and SVGEGT. This CDR3 is CASSHSGTNRVEQYF. In nucleotides, the CDR3 is TGTGCCAGCAGCCACTCAGGGACAAATCGGGTCGAGCAGTACTTC.

The chain employs TRBV30 and TRBJ1-4; D is uncertain. The CDR3 is made up of 14 amino acids. V lost 2 bases to trimming and J lost 7 bases, with 14 bases between them. Per the germline V gene, CDR1 is GTSNPN and CDR2 is SVGIG (reference sequence). CDR3 amino acids: CAWSLTRGSEKLFF. The CDR3 DNA follows: TGTGCCTGGAGTTTGACCCGGGGAAGTGAAAAACTGTTTTTT.